This T cell receptor (beta chain) was recovered during a study of blood T cells in healthy people across ages. This CDR3 is built from 14 residues. Germline-derived CDR1 and CDR2 are SEHNR and FQNEAQ (reference sequence). The V gene lost 8 bases and the J gene lost 0 bases, with 13 bases spanning the gap. A J-beta primer mix and a sample-barcoded 5' primer were used in a second PCR of about 6 to 12 cycles. TCRdb re-analysed the 5' RACE reads in MiXCR, keeping a single row per CDR3 protein. The table records around 1.5 million distinct CDR3 sequences, roughly 60% of them present only once. Sequences were obtained from blood. V is TRBV7-9 and J is TRBJ2-5; the D is unclear. This clonotype originated in a man aged 18 to 29 in good health. As DNA, the CDR3 is TGTGCCAGCGGAAGACCGGGTTACCAAGAGACCCAGTACTTC. This sequence encodes CASGRPGYQETQYF.